The T cell receptor (beta chain) described here comes from a study of lymphopenia after photon versus proton radiotherapy. General study points: Proton therapy kept repertoires fairly stable, unlike photons, which gained effector/memory cells. After the lymphocyte nadir, photon-treated repertoires showed oligoclonal expansion, especially of CD8+ Temra cells.

A note on this clone: The antigen is not known.

Libraries were prepared by immunoSEQ multiplex PCR; TCRdb keeps only in-frame clonotypes and omits some of them. The profile covers 40,000 to 45,000 clones, with under 85% appearing a single time and around a quarter taken by the ten largest. The length of the CDR3 is 15 residues. Germline lookup yields CDR1 LNHDA and CDR2 SQIVND (reference sequence). V was pared by 7 bases and J by 0 bases, with 16 bases between. The chain employs TRBV19 and TRBJ2-7, with D perhaps matching TRBD2 (6 bases). The specimen comprised peripheral blood, sampled from a patient treated with proton-based radiotherapy. The TCR originated in a woman aged 70-85 years with pancreatic cancer. CDR3 in DNA: TGTGCCAGTACCCCGGGGGTCGGGAGCTCCTACGAGCAGTACTTC. The encoded protein is CASTPGVGSSYEQYF.